Listed below are T cell receptor beta chains from one sample, sequenced in a study of cytomegalovirus exposure and HLA in healthy donors. The method was immunoSEQ multiplex PCR; TCRdb's version includes in-frame clones alone and lacks a portion of them. The sample lists around 200,000 clones; over 75% were seen once. Sequenced: PBMCs. These receptor sequences come from a middle-aged man in good health and CMV-seronegative. The CDR3 runs from the conserved cysteine through the conserved F or W. Fields, in order: V gene, clone size, D gene, J gene, CDR3 protein, CDR3 DNA. A D gene is named only where the DNA matches it firmly. Where a row states a size, it is once, few, many or the class of an expanded clone; other rows omit it.

>TRBV9|-|TRBD1|TRBJ1-1
CASSVGTGETEAFF
TGTGCCAGCAGCGTAGGTACAGGGGAGACTGAAGCTTTCTTT
>TRBV29-1|-|TRBD1|TRBJ2-7
CSVVPLILPTGRRDEQYF
TGCAGCGTTGTTCCTTTAATACTCCCGACAGGGCGTAGGGACGAGCAGTACTTC
>TRBV23-1|-|TRBD1|TRBJ1-2
CASSQFYFGTGGESGGGYTF
TGCGCCAGCAGTCAATTCTACTTCGGGACAGGGGGCGAATCGGGCGGCGGCTACACCTTC
>TRBV11-3|-|TRBD2|TRBJ2-7
CASKTAGDAYEQYF
TGTGCCAGCAAAACAGCGGGGGACGCCTACGAGCAGTACTTC
>TRBV4-3|-|TRBD2|TRBJ2-7
CASSQEFVLAGAEQYF
TGCGCCAGCAGCCAAGAGTTCGTCCTAGCGGGGGCCGAGCAGTACTTC
>TRBV5-1|-|TRBD1|TRBJ2-7
CASSPGTGGEDEQYF
TGCGCCAGCAGCCCAGGGACAGGGGGAGAGGACGAGCAGTACTTC
>TRBV27|-|-|TRBJ1-1
CASSSRAPRTDTEAFF
TGTGCCAGCAGTTCCCGGGCCCCCCGGACAGACACTGAAGCTTTCTTT
>TRBV19|-|TRBD1|TRBJ2-1
CASSRQGIHEQFF
TGTGCCAGTAGTCGACAGGGGATCCATGAGCAGTTCTTC
>TRBV7-2|few|TRBD2|TRBJ2-7
CASSQKTSGVWGREQYF
TGTGCCAGCAGCCAGAAGACTAGCGGGGTTTGGGGTCGCGAGCAGTACTTC
>TRBV5-6|-|-|TRBJ1-2
CASSPPGYGYTF
TGTGCCAGCAGCCCCCCAGGCTATGGCTACACCTTC
>TRBV4-1|-|-|TRBJ1-5
CASSQDGGNHQPQHF
TGCGCCAGCAGCCAAGATGGGGGGAATCATCAGCCCCAGCATTTT
>TRBV2|-|TRBD1|TRBJ2-2
CASSAGTGTNTGELFF
TGTGCCAGCAGTGCCGGGACAGGGACGAACACCGGGGAGCTGTTTTTT
>TRBV7-2|once|-|TRBJ2-6
CASSPLSPSGANVLTF
TGTGCCAGCAGCCCACTTTCCCCCTCTGGGGCCAACGTCCTGACTTTC
>TRBV11-3|once|-|TRBJ2-2
CASSLEPQAGRYTGELFF
TGTGCCAGCAGCTTAGAGCCCCAGGCGGGGCGTTACACCGGGGAGCTGTTTTTT
>TRBV7-8|-|-|TRBJ2-3
CASSLRTGRNADTQYF
TGTGCCAGCAGCTTACGGACGGGGAGGAATGCAGATACGCAGTATTTT
>TRBV6-5|-|TRBD1|TRBJ1-1
CASRRRGDTEAFF
TGTGCCAGCAGACGCAGGGGGGACACTGAAGCTTTCTTT
>TRBV7-2|-|-|TRBJ2-7
CASSSALAANEQYF
TGTGCCAGCAGCTCAGCCCTGGCGGCGAACGAGCAGTACTTC
>TRBV6-1|-|TRBD2|TRBJ2-1
CASRLGTSIGFF
TGTGCCAGCAGACTAGGGACTAGCATAGGGTTCTTC
>TRBV5-1|-|-|TRBJ2-2
CASSREYTGELFF
TGCGCCAGCAGCAGGGAGTACACCGGGGAGCTGTTTTTT
>TRBV11-2|-|TRBD2|TRBJ2-5
CASSFTLGGNQETQYF
TGTGCCAGCAGCTTCACACTCGGGGGGAACCAAGAGACCCAGTACTTC
>TRBV11-2|-|-|TRBJ1-1
CASSLGNSKAFF
TGTGCCAGCAGCTTAGGAAACAGCAAAGCCTTCTTT
>TRBV7-9|-|-|TRBJ2-4
CSSSGTGAGQYF
TGTTCCAGCAGCGGTACAGGCGCGGGGCAGTACTTC
>TRBV19|-|-|TRBJ1-2
CATAPGIYGYTF
TGTGCCACAGCCCCAGGGATCTATGGCTACACCTTC
>TRBV7-9|-|-|TRBJ2-2
CASSLPLGVVTGELFF
TGTGCCAGCAGCCTCCCCCTAGGGGTAGTAACCGGGGAGCTGTTTTTT
>TRBV5-6|-|-|TRBJ1-2
CASSPGPGRDTF
TGTGCCAGCAGCCCCGGGCCGGGAAGGGACACCTTC
>TRBV27|-|TRBD2|TRBJ2-7
CASSLRGFYEQYF
TGTGCCAGCAGTTTGCGGGGGTTCTACGAGCAGTACTTC
>TRBV5-3|-|-|TRBJ2-2
CARSHSSQRSKDTGELFF
TGTGCCAGAAGCCATTCGAGTCAGCGGTCGAAGGACACCGGGGAGCTGTTTTTT
>TRBV27|-|TRBD2|TRBJ2-5
CASSLRAGGHQETQYF
TGTGCCAGCAGCCTCCGAGCGGGGGGCCACCAAGAGACCCAGTACTTC
>TRBV6-5|-|-|TRBJ1-4
CASSLRQRIEKLFF
TGTGCCAGCAGTTTACGGCAGCGGATCGAAAAACTGTTTTTT
>TRBV5-6|-|-|TRBJ1-3
CASSSIGGSGNTIYF
TGTGCCAGCAGCTCTATCGGGGGCTCTGGAAACACCATATATTTT
>TRBV7-9|-|TRBD2|TRBJ2-5
CASSFPSGGETQYF
TGTGCCAGCAGCTTCCCTAGCGGGGGAGAGACCCAGTACTTC
>TRBV5-6|-|-|TRBJ2-2
CASSLKGLGNTGELFF
TGTGCCAGCAGCTTGAAGGGACTGGGAAACACCGGGGAGCTGTTTTTT
>TRBV2|-|TRBD1|TRBJ2-7
CASARDRATYEQYF
TGTGCCAGCGCCCGGGACAGGGCGACCTACGAGCAGTACTTC
>TRBV6-5|-|-|TRBJ2-1
CASSRDNEQFF
TGTGCCAGCAGCCGTGACAATGAGCAGTTCTTC
>TRBV4-3|-|TRBD2|TRBJ2-2
CASSPLLRLAGPGGELFF
TGCGCCAGCAGCCCCTTGCTCCGACTAGCGGGGCCTGGCGGGGAGCTGTTTTTT
>TRBV27|-|TRBD1|TRBJ1-2
CASSWTGVRSDGYTF
TGTGCCAGCAGTTGGACAGGGGTCCGTAGCGATGGCTACACCTTC
>TRBV7-8|-|-|TRBJ1-1
CASSQMTGTEAFF
TGTGCCAGCAGCCAAATGACAGGCACTGAAGCTTTCTTT